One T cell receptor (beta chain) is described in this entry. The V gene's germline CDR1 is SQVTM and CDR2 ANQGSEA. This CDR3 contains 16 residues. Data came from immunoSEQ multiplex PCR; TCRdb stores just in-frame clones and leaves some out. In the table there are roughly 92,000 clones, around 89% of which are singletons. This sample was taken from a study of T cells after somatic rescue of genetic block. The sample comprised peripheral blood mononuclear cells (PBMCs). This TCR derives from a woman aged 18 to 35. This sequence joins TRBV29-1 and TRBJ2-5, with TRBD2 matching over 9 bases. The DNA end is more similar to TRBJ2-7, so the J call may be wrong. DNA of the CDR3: TGCAGCGTTGAAGTTGCTAGCGGGGCCGGGGGGTACGAGCAGTACTTC. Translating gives CSVEVASGAGGYEQYF.